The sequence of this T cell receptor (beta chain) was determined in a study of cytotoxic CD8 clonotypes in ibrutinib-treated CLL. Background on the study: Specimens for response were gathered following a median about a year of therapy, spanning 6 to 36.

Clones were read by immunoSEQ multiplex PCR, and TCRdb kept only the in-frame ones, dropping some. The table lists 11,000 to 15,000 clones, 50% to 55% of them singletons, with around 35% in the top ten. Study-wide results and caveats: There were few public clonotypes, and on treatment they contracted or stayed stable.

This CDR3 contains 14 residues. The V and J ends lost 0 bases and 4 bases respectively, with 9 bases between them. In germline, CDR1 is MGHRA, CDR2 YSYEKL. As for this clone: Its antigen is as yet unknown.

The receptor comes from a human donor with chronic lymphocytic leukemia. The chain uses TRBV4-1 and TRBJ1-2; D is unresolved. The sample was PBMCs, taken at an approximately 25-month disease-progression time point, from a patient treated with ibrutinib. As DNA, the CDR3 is TGCGCCAGCAGCCAAGATAAGGGCAGCTATGGCTACACCTTC. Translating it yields CASSQDKGSYGYTF.